These 27 T cell receptor beta chains came from one sample sequenced in a study of T cell repertoires in cytomegalovirus infection. TCRdb re-called the reads through MiXCR, storing one row per CDR3 protein. The table includes approximately 390,000 distinct CDR3 sequences, roughly 36% detected once. No antigen has been identified for these receptors. The specimen was cultured PBMCs, collected from culture after CMV antigen stimulation. All receptors derive from a human donor in good health (CMV status not recorded). Some clones in this sample may be carry-over from other donors' samples.

Ten or more counts support this clonotype. This sequence joins TRBV24-1 and TRBJ1-2; no reliable D call. Trimming shortened V by 7 bases and J by 5 bases, and 7 bases separated the two germline ends. The V gene's germline CDR1 is KGHDR and CDR2 SFDVKD. The CDR3 consists of 11 residues. Here the CDR3 reads CATSVPYGYTF. The CDR3 coding sequence is TGTGCCACCAGCGTGCCTTATGGCTACACCTTC.

This clonotype was counted many times. The chain uses TRBV6-6 and TRBJ1-4; 7 bases fit TRBD1. CDR1 is MNHNY, CDR2 SVGAGI, per germline (reference sequence). CDR3 length: 14 amino acids. V was clipped by 6 bases and J by 5 bases; unmatched bases: 6. This CDR3 is CASRMGQINEKLFF. CDR3 coding DNA: TGTGCCAGCAGAATGGGACAGATAAATGAAAAACTGTTTTTT.

The chain is built from TRBV5-1 and TRBJ1-5; TRBD1 aligns across 7 bases. This CDR3 is built from 16 residues. The V gene's germline CDR1 is SGHRS and CDR2 YFSETQ. J gave up 1 base and V 4 bases, and 8 bases lay outside the gene matches. CDR3 in DNA: TGCGCCAGCAGCCCTGGGACAGCGGGGAGCAATCAGCCCCAGCATTTT. It yields the protein CASSPGTAGSNQPQHF.

This clonotype was seen a few times. This chain links TRBV5-4 with TRBJ2-2; 7 nucleotides line up with TRBD1. After removal of 4 bases from V and 2 bases from J, the junction contained 14 bases not matched to a gene. The CDR3 spans 18 residues. In germline, CDR1 is SGHNT, CDR2 YYREEE (reference sequence). The CDR3 bases are TGTGCCAGCAGCCGCCTTAACAGGGGTGGCGTAAACACCGGGGAGCTGTTTTTT. Protein: CASSRLNRGGVNTGELFF.

The chain employs TRBV6-8 and TRBJ1-5, with D maybe TRBD1 (6 bases). This CDR3 is 13 amino acids long. Trimming shortened V by 0 bases and J by 6 bases, and 6 bases separated the two germline ends. Per the germline V gene, CDR1 is MNHGY and CDR2 is SAAAGT. CDR3: CASSYSDSQPQHF. In DNA, the CDR3 is TGTGCCAGCAGTTACTCGGACAGTCAGCCCCAGCATTTT.

This clonotype was found a few times. The chain couples TRBV6-2 or TRBV6-3 to TRBJ2-2; 8 bases fit TRBD2. V trimming: 6 bases; J trimming: 7 bases; junction bases outside the gene matches: 7. CDR3 length: 14 amino acids. Germline CDR1 and CDR2: MNHEY and SVGEGT. CDR3: CASRPGLVIGELFF. The CDR3, as DNA: TGTGCCAGCAGACCGGGACTAGTTATCGGGGAGCTGTTTTTT.

This clonotype occurred a few times. The genes are TRBV29-1 and TRBJ2-1; 10 bases fit TRBD1. V gave up 7 bases and J gave up 1 base; unmatched junction bases: 4. Germline assignment: CDR1 SQVTM and CDR2 ANQGSEA. The CDR3 extends over 14 amino acids. As DNA, the CDR3 is TGCAGCGCCATGGGACAGGGGTCCTACAATGAGCAGTTCTTC. Its translation is CSAMGQGSYNEQFF.

The rearrangement links TRBV9 to TRBJ1-6, with 7 bases matching TRBD1. The V gene end was trimmed by 3 bases and the J gene end by 4 bases; junction bases not matched to a gene: 7. Germline V gene sequence: CDR1 SGDLS, CDR2 YYNGEE. The CDR3 has 16 residues. The DNA for the CDR3 is TGTGCCAGCAGCGCGGGTCTCAGGGGGTATAATTCACCCCTCCACTTT. Its translation: CASSAGLRGYNSPLHF.

The gene calls are TRBV6-1 and TRBJ1-1, with 7 bases fitting TRBD1. The CDR3 is 14 amino acids. CDR1 is MNHNS and CDR2 is SASEGT in the germline V gene. V gave up 2 bases and J gave up 6 bases; unmatched junction bases: 6. CDR3 in amino acids: CASSERRDSSEAFF. CDR3 DNA: TGTGCCAGCAGTGAAAGGAGGGACAGCTCTGAAGCTTTCTTT.

This clonotype showed up just a few times. This sequence joins TRBV7-2 and TRBJ1-6; no clear D. V was cut by 3 bases and J by 7 bases, with 22 bases left in between. Germline CDR1 is SGHTA and CDR2 is FQGNSA. The CDR3 sequence is 18 residues long. CDR3 sequence (DNA): TGTGCCAGCAGCTTCGAGGTCCCAGGCAGGTCTAGGAATTCACCCCTCCACTTT. Translation: CASSFEVPGRSRNSPLHF.

This clonotype appeared a few times. V gene TRBV27 combines with J gene TRBJ1-2; D unclear. CDR3 length: 11 amino acids. Deletions cut 7 bases from V and 4 bases from J, with 7 bases between. Germline V CDR1 and CDR2: MNHEY, SMNVEV (reference sequence). For the CDR3, the DNA is TGTGCCAGCAAAAAGGGCTATGGCTACACCTTC. As protein: CASKKGYGYTF.

V and J are TRBV15 and TRBJ1-5; no firm D call. From germline, CDR1 is LNHNV and CDR2 YYDKDF (reference sequence). V was clipped by 0 bases and J by 5 bases, with 8 bases between them. This CDR3 spans 14 amino acids. CDR3 protein: CATSRDLWDQPQHF. The CDR3 DNA reads TGTGCCACCAGCAGAGATCTATGGGATCAGCCCCAGCATTTT.

The sample holds a few counts of this clonotype. The chain recombines TRBV4-3 with TRBJ2-1; 7 nucleotides match TRBD2. V was pared by 4 bases and J by 2 bases, with 11 bases of the junction left unmatched. CDR3 length: 17 residues. The germline V gene has CDR1 LGHNA and CDR2 YSLEER. CDR3 in amino acids: CASSRRPAGNTYNEQFF. CDR3 nucleotide sequence: TGCGCCAGCAGCCGAAGGCCAGCGGGAAACACCTACAATGAGCAGTTCTTC.

A few counts support this clonotype. The chain links TRBV7-2 to TRBJ2-1, with 9 bases identical to TRBD2. The germline CDR1 and CDR2 sequences are SGHTA and FQGNSA. The V gene end was trimmed by 1 base and the J gene end by 7 bases; junction bases not matched to a gene: 2. The CDR3 extends over 14 amino acids. CDR3 amino acids: CASSLEAGGNEQFF. The DNA of the CDR3 is TGTGCCAGCAGCTTAGAAGCGGGAGGTAATGAGCAGTTCTTC.

This rearrangement joins TRBV12-3 or TRBV12-4 to TRBJ1-1, with 9 bases matching TRBD1. The trim removed 10 bases at V and 6 bases at J, leaving 15 bases unmatched. This CDR3 contains 15 residues. The CDR3 sequence: CANRGQGGGSAEAFF. The DNA for the CDR3 is TGTGCCAACCGGGGACAGGGAGGGGGGTCCGCTGAAGCTTTCTTT.

This clonotype appeared a few times. The rearrangement links TRBV4-1 to TRBJ1-2, with TRBD1 matching over 7 bases. The V gene end was trimmed by 2 bases and the J gene end by 0 bases; junction bases not matched to a gene: 3. CDR3 length: 15 amino acids. CDR1 and CDR2 from the germline V gene are MGHRA and YSYEKL. The chain's CDR3 is CASSQRGPANYGYTF. The DNA of the CDR3 is TGCGCCAGCAGCCAAAGGGGGCCAGCTAACTATGGCTACACCTTC.

This clonotype was seen only a few times. This rearrangement joins TRBV5-6 to TRBJ2-5, with D perhaps being TRBD1 or TRBD2 (7 bases each). CDR3 size: 16 residues. V lost 6 bases and J lost 4, with 22 bases in between. Germline CDR1 and CDR2: SGHDT and YYEEEE. The chain's CDR3 is CASINSATGRAETQYF. The DNA for the CDR3 is TGTGCCAGCATCAACTCAGCGACAGGGAGGGCAGAGACCCAGTACTTC. Filled out from reference TRBV5-6 and TRBJ2-5, the complete variable domain reads DAGVTQSPTHLIKTRGQQVTLRCSPKSGHDTVSWYQQALGQGPQFIFQYYEEEERQRGNFPDRFSGHQFPNYSSELNVNALLLGDSALYLCASINSATGRAETQYFGPGTRLLVL.

This clonotype was seen a few times. The chain is built from TRBV7-8 and TRBJ2-2; D unresolved. V shed 4 bases and J shed 0 bases, with 12 bases lying between them. This CDR3 is 16 amino acids long. CDR1 and CDR2 (germline): SGHVS, FQNEAQ. CDR3 region: CASSSWRGANTGELFF. The CDR3 bases are TGTGCCAGCAGCTCCTGGCGCGGAGCGAACACCGGGGAGCTGTTTTTT.

This chain joins TRBV19 and TRBJ1-2; no firm D call. Trimming took off 0 bases at V and 5 bases at J, with 7 bases between the two ends. The CDR3 runs 13 residues. CDR1 and CDR2 from the germline V gene are LNHDA and SQIVND (reference sequence). The CDR3 is CASSIDRTYGYTF. CDR3 DNA sequence: TGTGCCAGTAGTATAGACAGGACGTATGGCTACACCTTC.

Only a few counts were recorded for this clonotype. This rearrangement joins TRBV4-3 to TRBJ2-1; 7 positions agree with TRBD2. The CDR3 sequence is 18 residues long. Germline V gives CDR1 LGHNA, CDR2 YSLEER. J was trimmed by 3 bases and V by 0 bases; bases with no gene match: 11. The chain's CDR3 is CASSQESSGGSFYNEQFF. The CDR3 DNA reads TGCGCCAGCAGCCAAGAAAGTTCGGGCGGGAGTTTCTACAATGAGCAGTTCTTC.

The rearrangement links TRBV18 to TRBJ1-2; 9 bases line up with TRBD1. The CDR3 covers 16 residues. Per the germline V gene, CDR1 is KGHSH and CDR2 is LQKENI. V gave up 3 bases and J gave up 2 bases; unmatched junction bases: 7. CDR3 DNA sequence: TGTGCCAGCTCACCTATCGCCGGGACAGGGAACTATGGCTACACCTTC. This translates into CASSPIAGTGNYGYTF.

This clonotype was found a few times. V and J are TRBV5-4 and TRBJ2-1, with D possibly matching TRBD2 (7 bases). The CDR3 extends over 13 amino acids. With 4 bases removed from V and 16 bases from J, the gap between germline ends came to 21 bases. Germline V gene sequence: CDR1 SGHNT, CDR2 YYREEE (reference sequence). CDR3 coding DNA: TGTGCCAGCAGCCCGGATGGGGTCGGGGGGCACTTCTTC. Translated: CASSPDGVGGHFF.

The rearrangement joins TRBV7-2 to TRBJ2-1; TRBD1 matches at 7 bases. The V gene end was trimmed by 5 bases and the J gene end by 13 bases; junction bases not matched to a gene: 11. This CDR3 contains 13 residues. Per germline, CDR1 SGHTA and CDR2 FQGNSA. The CDR3 sequence is CASSRGRDSDQFF. The CDR3 nucleotides are TGTGCCAGCAGCCGGGGACGGGACAGCGACCAGTTCTTC.

In this sample, this clonotype turned up a few times. V is TRBV4-3 and J is TRBJ1-1, with 10 bases lining up with TRBD1. From germline, CDR1 is LGHNA and CDR2 YSLEER. V gave up 5 bases and J gave up 4 bases; unmatched junction bases: 4. The CDR3 contains 14 residues. CDR3 region: CASSKGQGFTEAFF. CDR3 DNA: TGCGCCAGCAGCAAGGGACAGGGGTTCACTGAAGCTTTCTTT.

The chain couples TRBV25-1 to TRBJ2-2; TRBD1 agrees at 7 bases. The CDR3 extends over 15 amino acids. The trim removed 10 bases at V and 1 base at J, leaving 9 bases unmatched. Per the germline V gene, CDR1 is MGHDK and CDR2 is SYGVNS. The CDR3 is CATTQGTMNTGELFF. The DNA for the CDR3 is TGTGCCACAACACAGGGGACGATGAACACCGGGGAGCTGTTTTTT.

In its sample, this clonotype was seen a few times. V usage is TRBV19 and J usage is TRBJ1-1; D gene unclear. V dropped 6 bases and J dropped 3 bases, with 11 bases sitting between them. Germline V lookup: CDR1 LNHDA, CDR2 SQIVND (reference sequence). This CDR3 has 13 amino acids. The CDR3 nucleotides are TGTGCCAGTAGCAGCGACGGCGACACTGAAGCTTTCTTT. Translated: CASSSDGDTEAFF.

In this sample, this clonotype turned up a few times. V is TRBV15 and J is TRBJ2-3; 9 bases are shared with TRBD2. The V gene's germline CDR1 is LNHNV and CDR2 YYDKDF (reference sequence). The CDR3 runs to 17 residues. Trimming removed 0 bases from V and 2 bases from J; junction bases left unmatched: 6. CDR3 DNA sequence: TGTGCCACCAGCAGAGATGCTAGCGGGATAAACACAGATACGCAGTATTTT. This sequence encodes CATSRDASGINTDTQYF.